These 2 T cell receptor beta chains originate from one sample sequenced in a study of blood T cell repertoires in COVID-19. TCRdb keeps only in-frame clones here, not all; method: immunoSEQ multiplex PCR. The table includes 200,000 to 250,000 clones, roughly 80% detected once. The sample was peripheral blood. The receptors shown here come from a woman aged 70-85 years with acute or convalescent COVID-19.

The J gene is TRBJ1-1, the V gene TRBV24-1; 10 bases match TRBD1. J was trimmed by 10 bases and V by 4 bases; bases with no gene match: 8. The CDR3 is made up of 14 amino acids. Germline V gene sequence: CDR1 KGHDR, CDR2 SFDVKD. The CDR3, as DNA: TGTGCCACCAGTGAAACCGGGACAGGGGCTGGAGCTTTCTTT. Encoded protein: CATSETGTGAGAFF.

V usage is TRBV3-1 (or the pseudogene TRBV3-2) and J usage is TRBJ1-2, with D hard to call. This CDR3 is built from 17 residues. V was clipped by 0 bases and J by 1 base, with 15 bases between them. Germline loops: CDR1 LGHDT, CDR2 YNNKEL (reference sequence). The CDR3 protein is CASSQEAGSTVNYGYTF. Written as DNA, the CDR3 is TGTGCCAGCAGCCAAGAGGCTGGGAGTACCGTTAACTATGGCTACACCTTC.